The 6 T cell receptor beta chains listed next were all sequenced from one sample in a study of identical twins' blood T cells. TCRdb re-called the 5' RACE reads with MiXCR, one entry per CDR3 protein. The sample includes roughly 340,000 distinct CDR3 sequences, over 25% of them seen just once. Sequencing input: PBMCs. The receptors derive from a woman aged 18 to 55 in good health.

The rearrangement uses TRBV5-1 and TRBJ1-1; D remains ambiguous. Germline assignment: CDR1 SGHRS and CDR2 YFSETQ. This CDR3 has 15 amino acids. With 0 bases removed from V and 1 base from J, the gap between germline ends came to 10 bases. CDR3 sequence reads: CASSLESWGNTEAFF. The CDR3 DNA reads TGCGCCAGCAGCTTGGAGTCATGGGGGAACACTGAAGCTTTCTTT.

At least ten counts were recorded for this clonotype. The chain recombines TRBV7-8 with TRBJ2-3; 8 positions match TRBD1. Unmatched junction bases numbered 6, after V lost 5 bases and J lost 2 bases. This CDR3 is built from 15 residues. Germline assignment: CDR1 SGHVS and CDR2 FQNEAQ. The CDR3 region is CASSPRTGSTDTQYF. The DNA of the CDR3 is TGTGCCAGCAGCCCTCGGACAGGGTCCACAGATACGCAGTATTTT.

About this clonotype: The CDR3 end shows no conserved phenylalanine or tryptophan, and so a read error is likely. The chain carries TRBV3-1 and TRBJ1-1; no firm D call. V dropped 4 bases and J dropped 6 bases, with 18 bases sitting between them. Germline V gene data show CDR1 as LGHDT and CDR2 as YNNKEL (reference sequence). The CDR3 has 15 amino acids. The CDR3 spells CASSRDAGMFAEAFS. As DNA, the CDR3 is TGTGCCAGCAGCCGAGACGCGGGGATGTTCGCTGAAGCTTTCTCT.

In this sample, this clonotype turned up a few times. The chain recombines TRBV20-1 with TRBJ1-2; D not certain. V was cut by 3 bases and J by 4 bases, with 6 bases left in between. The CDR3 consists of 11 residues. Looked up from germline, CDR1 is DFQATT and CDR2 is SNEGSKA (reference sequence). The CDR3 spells CSARFPYGYTF. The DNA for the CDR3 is TGCAGTGCTAGGTTTCCCTATGGCTACACCTTC.

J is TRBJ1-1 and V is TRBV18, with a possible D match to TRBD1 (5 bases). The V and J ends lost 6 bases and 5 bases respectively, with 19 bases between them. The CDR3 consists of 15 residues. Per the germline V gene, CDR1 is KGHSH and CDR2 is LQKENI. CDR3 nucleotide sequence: TGTGCCAGCTCGCCCCCAGGGTTTCAAGGTACTGAAGCTTTCTTT. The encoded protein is CASSPPGFQGTEAFF. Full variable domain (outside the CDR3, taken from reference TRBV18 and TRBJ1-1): NAGVMQNPRHLVRRRGQEARLRCSPMKGHSHVYWYRQLPEEGLKFMVYLQKENIIDESGMPKERFSAEFPKEGPSILRIQQVVRGDSAAYFCASSPPGFQGTEAFFGQGTRLTVV.

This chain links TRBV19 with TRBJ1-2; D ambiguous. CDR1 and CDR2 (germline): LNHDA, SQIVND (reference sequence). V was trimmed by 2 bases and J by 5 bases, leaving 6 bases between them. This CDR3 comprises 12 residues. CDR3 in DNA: TGTGCCAGTAGTATAACAGCGTATGGCTACACCTTC. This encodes CASSITAYGYTF.